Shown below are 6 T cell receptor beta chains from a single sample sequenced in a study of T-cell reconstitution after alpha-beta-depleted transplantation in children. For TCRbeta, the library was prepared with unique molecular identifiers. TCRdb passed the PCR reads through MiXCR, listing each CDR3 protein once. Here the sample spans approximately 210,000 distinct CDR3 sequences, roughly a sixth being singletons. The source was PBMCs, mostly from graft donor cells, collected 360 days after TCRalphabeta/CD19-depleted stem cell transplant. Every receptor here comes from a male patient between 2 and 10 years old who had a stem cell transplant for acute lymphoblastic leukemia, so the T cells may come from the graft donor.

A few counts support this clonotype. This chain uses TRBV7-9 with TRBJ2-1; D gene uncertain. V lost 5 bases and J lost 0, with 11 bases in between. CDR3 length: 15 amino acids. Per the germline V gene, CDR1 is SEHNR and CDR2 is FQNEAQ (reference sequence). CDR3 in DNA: TGTGCCAGCAGCCCTGACTGGACCTCCTACAATGAGCAGTTCTTC. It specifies CASSPDWTSYNEQFF.

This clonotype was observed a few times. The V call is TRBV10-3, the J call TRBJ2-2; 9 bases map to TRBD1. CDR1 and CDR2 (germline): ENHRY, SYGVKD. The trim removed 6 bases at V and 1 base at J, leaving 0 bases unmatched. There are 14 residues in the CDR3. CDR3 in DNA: TGTGCCATCAGGGACAGGGGGAACACCGGGGAGCTGTTTTTT. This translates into CAIRDRGNTGELFF.

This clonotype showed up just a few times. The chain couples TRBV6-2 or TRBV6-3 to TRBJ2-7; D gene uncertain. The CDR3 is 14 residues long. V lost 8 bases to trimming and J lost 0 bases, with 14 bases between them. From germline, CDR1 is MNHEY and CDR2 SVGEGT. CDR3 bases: TGTGCCAGCGGACCGGACCGAAGCTCCTACGAGCAGTACTTC. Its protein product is CASGPDRSSYEQYF.

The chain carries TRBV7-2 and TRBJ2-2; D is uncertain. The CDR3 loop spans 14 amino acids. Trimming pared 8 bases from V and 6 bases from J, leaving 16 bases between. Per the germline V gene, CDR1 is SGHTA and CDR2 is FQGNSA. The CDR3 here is CASWGNRVAGELFF. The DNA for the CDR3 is TGTGCCAGCTGGGGTAATCGGGTCGCCGGGGAGCTGTTTTTT.

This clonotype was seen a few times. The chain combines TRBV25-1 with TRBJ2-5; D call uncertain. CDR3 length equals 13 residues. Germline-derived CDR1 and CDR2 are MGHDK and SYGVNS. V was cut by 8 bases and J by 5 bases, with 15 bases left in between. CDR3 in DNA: TGTGCCAGCCAAGGAGTGGGAAGGGAGACCCAGTACTTC. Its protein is CASQGVGRETQYF.

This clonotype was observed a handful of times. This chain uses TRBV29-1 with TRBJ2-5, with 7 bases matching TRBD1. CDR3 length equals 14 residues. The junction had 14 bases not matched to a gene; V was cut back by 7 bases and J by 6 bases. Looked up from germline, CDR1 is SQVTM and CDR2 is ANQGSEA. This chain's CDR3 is CSAKQLTGKKTQYF. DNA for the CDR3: TGCAGCGCCAAGCAGTTGACAGGGAAAAAGACCCAGTACTTC.